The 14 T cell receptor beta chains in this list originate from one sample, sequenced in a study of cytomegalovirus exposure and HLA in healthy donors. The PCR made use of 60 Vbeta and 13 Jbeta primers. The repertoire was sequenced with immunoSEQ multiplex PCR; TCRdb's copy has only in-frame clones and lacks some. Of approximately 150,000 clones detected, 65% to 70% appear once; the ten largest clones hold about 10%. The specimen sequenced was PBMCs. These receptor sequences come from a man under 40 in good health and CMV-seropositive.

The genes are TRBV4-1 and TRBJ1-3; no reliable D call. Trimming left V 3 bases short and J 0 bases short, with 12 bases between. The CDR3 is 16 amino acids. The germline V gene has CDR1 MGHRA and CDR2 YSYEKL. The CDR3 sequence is CASSQVQSSSGNTIYF. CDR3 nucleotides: TGCGCCAGCAGCCAGGTACAGTCGAGCTCTGGAAACACCATATATTTT.

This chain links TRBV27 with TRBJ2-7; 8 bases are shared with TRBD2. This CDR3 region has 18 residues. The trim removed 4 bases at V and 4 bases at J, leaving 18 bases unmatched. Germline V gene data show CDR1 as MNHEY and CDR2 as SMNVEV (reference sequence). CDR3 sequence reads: CASSSGALAGIGLYEQYF. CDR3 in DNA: TGTGCCAGCAGTTCGGGTGCTCTAGCGGGCATAGGCCTTTACGAGCAGTACTTC.

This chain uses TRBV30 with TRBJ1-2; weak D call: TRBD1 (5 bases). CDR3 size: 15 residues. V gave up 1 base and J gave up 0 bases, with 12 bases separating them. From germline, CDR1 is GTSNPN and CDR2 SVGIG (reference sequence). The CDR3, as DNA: TGTGCCTGGAGTGCGAGCCAGGGCGCTAACTATGGCTACACCTTC. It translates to CAWSASQGANYGYTF. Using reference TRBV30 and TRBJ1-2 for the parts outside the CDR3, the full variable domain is SQTIHQWPATLVQPVGSPLSLECTVEGTSNPNLYWYRQAAGRGLQLLFYSVGIGQISSEVPQNLSASRPQDRQFILSSKKLLLSDSGFYLCAWSASQGANYGYTFGSGTRLTVV.

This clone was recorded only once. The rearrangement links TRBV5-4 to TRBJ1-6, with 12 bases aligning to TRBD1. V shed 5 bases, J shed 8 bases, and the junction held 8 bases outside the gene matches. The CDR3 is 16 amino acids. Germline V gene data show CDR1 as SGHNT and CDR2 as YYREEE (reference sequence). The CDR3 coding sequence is TGTGCCAGCAGTATTACCGGGACAGGGGGCGATTCACCCCTCCACTTT. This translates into CASSITGTGGDSPLHF.

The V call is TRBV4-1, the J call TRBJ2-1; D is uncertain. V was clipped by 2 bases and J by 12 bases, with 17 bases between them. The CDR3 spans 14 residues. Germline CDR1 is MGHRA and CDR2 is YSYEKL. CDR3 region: CASSQSPIEERQFF. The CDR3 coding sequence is TGCGCCAGCAGCCAATCCCCTATAGAGGAGCGGCAGTTCTTC.

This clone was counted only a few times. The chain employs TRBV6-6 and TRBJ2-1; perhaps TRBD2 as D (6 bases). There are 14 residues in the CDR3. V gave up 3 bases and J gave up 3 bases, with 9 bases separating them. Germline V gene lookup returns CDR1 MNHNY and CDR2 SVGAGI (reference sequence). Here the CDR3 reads CASSYLADYNEQFF. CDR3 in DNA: TGTGCCAGCAGTTATTTAGCGGACTACAATGAGCAGTTCTTC.

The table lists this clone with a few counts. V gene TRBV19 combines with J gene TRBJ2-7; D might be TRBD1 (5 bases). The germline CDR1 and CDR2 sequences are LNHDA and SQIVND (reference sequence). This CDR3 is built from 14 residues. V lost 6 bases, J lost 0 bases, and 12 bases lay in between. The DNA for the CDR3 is TGTGCCAGTAGCGAACAGGTTATCTCCTACGAGCAGTACTTC. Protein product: CASSEQVISYEQYF.

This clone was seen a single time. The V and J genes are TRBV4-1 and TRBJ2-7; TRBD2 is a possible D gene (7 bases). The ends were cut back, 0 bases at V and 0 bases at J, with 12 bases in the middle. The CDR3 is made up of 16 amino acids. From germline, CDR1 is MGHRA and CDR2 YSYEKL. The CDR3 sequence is CASSQDKGDYSYEQYF. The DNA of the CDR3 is TGCGCCAGCAGCCAAGATAAGGGGGACTACTCCTACGAGCAGTACTTC.

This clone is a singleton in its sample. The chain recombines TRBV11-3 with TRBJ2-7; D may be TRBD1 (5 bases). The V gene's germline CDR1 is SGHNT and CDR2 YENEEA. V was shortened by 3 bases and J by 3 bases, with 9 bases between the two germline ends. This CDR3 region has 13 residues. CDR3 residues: CASSFQGRYEQYF. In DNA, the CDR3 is TGTGCCAGCAGCTTTCAGGGCCGCTACGAGCAGTACTTC. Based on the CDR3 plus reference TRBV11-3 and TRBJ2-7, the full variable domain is EAGVVQSPRYKIIEKKQPVAFWCNPISGHNTLYWYLQNLGQGPELLIRYENEEAVDDSQLPKDRFSAERLKGVDSTLKIQPAELGDSAVYLCASSFQGRYEQYFGPGTRLTVT.

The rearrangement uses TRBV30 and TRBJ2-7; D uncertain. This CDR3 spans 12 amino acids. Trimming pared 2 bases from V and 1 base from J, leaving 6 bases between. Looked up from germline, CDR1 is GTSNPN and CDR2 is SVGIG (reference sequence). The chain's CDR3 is CAWSSPSYEQYF. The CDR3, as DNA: TGTGCCTGGAGTTCCCCATCCTACGAGCAGTACTTC.

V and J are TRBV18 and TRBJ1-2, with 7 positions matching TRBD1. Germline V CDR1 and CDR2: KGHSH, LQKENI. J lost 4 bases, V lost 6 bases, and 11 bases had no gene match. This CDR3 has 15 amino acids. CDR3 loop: CASSPPGRGFYGYTF. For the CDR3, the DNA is TGTGCCAGCTCCCCTCCGGGCAGGGGGTTCTATGGCTACACCTTC.

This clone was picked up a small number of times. The chain's CDR3 is CASSLNTYPGTTGYF. CDR3 DNA: TGTGCCAGCAGCTTGAACACTTACCCCGGGACTACAGGGTATTTT. The chain couples TRBV5-8 to TRBJ2-3; 7 bases align to TRBD2. This CDR3 has 15 residues. V gave up 1 base and J gave up 14 bases; unmatched junction bases: 16. In germline, CDR1 is SGHTS, CDR2 YDEGEE. Full variable domain (rest looked up from reference TRBV5-8 and TRBJ2-3): EAGVTQSPTHLIKTRGQQATLRCSPISGHTSVYWYQQALGLGLQFLLWYDEGEERNRGNFPPRFSGRQFPNYSSELNVNALELEDSALYLCASSLNTYPGTTGYFGPGTRLTVL.

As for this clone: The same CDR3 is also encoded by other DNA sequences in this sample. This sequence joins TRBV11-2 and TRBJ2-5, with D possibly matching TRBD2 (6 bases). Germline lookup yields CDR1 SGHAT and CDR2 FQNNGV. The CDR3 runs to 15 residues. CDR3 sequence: CAANRGMGSSETQYF. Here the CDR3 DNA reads TGTGCAGCCAACCGCGGGATGGGATCCTCGGAGACCCAGTACTTC.

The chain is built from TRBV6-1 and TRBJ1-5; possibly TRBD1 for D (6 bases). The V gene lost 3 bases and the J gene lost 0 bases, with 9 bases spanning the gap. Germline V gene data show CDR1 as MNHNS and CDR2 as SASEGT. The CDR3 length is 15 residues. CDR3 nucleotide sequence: TGTGCCAGCAGTGACAGGGGCTATAGCAATCAGCCCCAGCATTTT. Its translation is CASSDRGYSNQPQHF.